These 10 T cell receptor beta chains were all obtained from the same sample, sequenced in a study of somatic mutations in cytotoxic T cells in rheumatoid arthritis. TCRdb's table, derived via immunoSEQ multiplex PCR, lists solely in-frame clones and lacks some. The table lists roughly 9,200 clones, roughly three quarters of them singletons. Sequenced input: CD8+ T cells sorted from blood. These receptors originate from an adult with rheumatoid arthritis.

The chain employs TRBV29-1 and TRBJ2-1, with TRBD2 matching over 8 bases. The germline V gene has CDR1 SQVTM and CDR2 ANQGSEA. The CDR3 covers 15 residues. V lost 1 base, J lost 3 bases, and 5 bases stayed unmatched. The CDR3 DNA reads as TGCAGCGTTGAAGGTCCCCGGGAGGGCTACAATGAGCAGTTCTTC. This gives the protein CSVEGPREGYNEQFF.

This clone showed up just once. Its ends do not fully match the called genes, so a read error is possible. This chain links TRBV18 with TRBJ1-4; 9 bases align to TRBD1. This CDR3 has 15 amino acids. CDR1 and CDR2 from the germline V gene are KGHSH and LQKENI. CDR3 sequence reads: CASSSEQGANEKLFF. CDR3 nucleotides: TGTGCCAGCTCAAGTGAACAGGGGGCTAACGAAAAACTGTTTTTT.

Concerning this clone: One end of the junction does not line up with germline, which may come from a read error. V and J are TRBV6-1 and TRBJ2-1, with D possibly being TRBD1 (5 bases). The germline V gene has CDR1 MNHNS and CDR2 SASEGT. The CDR3 consists of 12 residues. The CDR3 sequence is CASGEAGYEQFF. The CDR3 coding sequence is TGTGCCAGCGGTGAGGCAGGGTATGAGCAGTTCTTC.

The rearrangement links TRBV4-1 to TRBJ2-3; 9 positions match TRBD2. The J segment lost 12 bases and the V segment lost 0 bases, leaving 10 bases of the junction unmatched. This CDR3 contains 15 residues. Germline V gene data show CDR1 as MGHRA and CDR2 as YSYEKL. For the CDR3, the DNA is TGCGCCAGCAGCCAAGATCAGGGGACTAGCTCAAAACAGTATTTT. It specifies CASSQDQGTSSKQYF.

The V call is TRBV27, the J call TRBJ2-2, with 14 bases that match TRBD2. J gave up 5 bases and V 6 bases, and 8 bases lay outside the gene matches. In germline, CDR1 is MNHEY, CDR2 SMNVEV (reference sequence). CDR3 length: 17 amino acids. CDR3 bases: TGTGCCAGCAGCGGACTAGCGGGGGGCCTGAGGACCGGGGAGCTGTTTTTT. Translating gives CASSGLAGGLRTGELFF.

As to this clone: Germline is not matched at one junction end, which may reflect a read error. Other nucleotide sequences from this sample produce the same CDR3. This CDR3 reads CASSLTGTVGNQPQHF. CDR3 nucleotides: TGTGCCAGCAGTTTGACCGGGACTGTTGGCAATCAGCCCCAGCATTTC. This rearrangement joins TRBV28 to TRBJ1-5, with D maybe TRBD1 (5 bases). The CDR3 covers 16 residues. The germline gives CDR1 MDHEN, CDR2 SYDVKM.

The chain is built from TRBV28 and TRBJ2-1, with 16 bases identical to TRBD2. J was trimmed by 9 bases and V by 4 bases; bases with no gene match: 6. CDR1 and CDR2 (germline): MDHEN, SYDVKM. This CDR3 comprises 16 residues. The CDR3 sequence is CASSSSGLAGGPEQFF. Here the CDR3 DNA reads TGTGCCAGCAGTTCCTCGGGACTAGCGGGGGGGCCTGAGCAGTTCTTC.

In this sample, this clone turned up once. J is TRBJ2-6 and V is TRBV7-2; D remains ambiguous. The germline V gene has CDR1 SGHTA and CDR2 FQGNSA. This CDR3 is 16 amino acids long. V gave up 2 bases and J gave up 1 base, with 9 bases separating them. CDR3 protein: CASSLSPSSGANVLTF. DNA for the CDR3: TGTGCCAGCAGCTTATCCCCCTCATCTGGGGCCAACGTCCTGACTTTC.

This clone was observed a few times. This chain joins TRBV5-5 and TRBJ1-4; a possible D gene is TRBD1 (6 bases). The CDR3 extends over 16 amino acids. The germline V gene encodes CDR1 SGHKS and CDR2 YYEKEE (reference sequence). V lost 0 bases to trimming and J lost 3 bases, with 12 bases between them. For the CDR3, the DNA is TGTGCCAGCAGCTTGGACAGGGCGTCAGCTAATGAAAAACTGTTTTTT. Translated, it gives CASSLDRASANEKLFF.

V usage is TRBV18 and J usage is TRBJ1-1; 10 positions agree with TRBD1. The CDR3 length is 16 residues. V dropped 0 bases and J dropped 1; count of bases not matched to a gene: 2. CDR1 and CDR2 (germline): KGHSH, LQKENI. CDR3 nucleotides: TGTGCCAGCTCACCACCGACAGGGGGCCCGAACACTGAAGCTTTCTTT. Amino acid sequence: CASSPPTGGPNTEAFF. Supplemented by reference TRBV18 and TRBJ1-1, the full variable domain reads NAGVMQNPRHLVRRRGQEARLRCSPMKGHSHVYWYRQLPEEGLKFMVYLQKENIIDESGMPKERFSAEFPKEGPSILRIQQVVRGDSAAYFCASSPPTGGPNTEAFFGQGTRLTVV.